The source of this TCR beta chain is a study of spatial heterogeneity in lung cancer. TCRdb called the 5' RACE reads again in MiXCR, with one record for every CDR3 protein. The table includes 26,000 or so distinct CDR3 sequences, approximately 8.4% detected once. Time point indicated: sample taken at primary tumor resection. Whole RNA came from tumor, nontumor lung or frozen PBMC and was sequenced without being sorted. Germline values: CDR1 SQVTM, CDR2 ANQGSEA. The CDR3 has 19 amino acids. Trimming pared 0 bases from V and 0 bases from J, leaving 18 bases between. The sample holds many counts of this clonotype.

The sample here was PBMCs, taken at surgery. This chain links TRBV29-1 with TRBJ2-6; D not certain. This receptor was identified in a female donor with early-stage non-small cell lung cancer. This CDR3 is CSVEDWDGDLSSGANVLTF. The CDR3 DNA follows: TGCAGCGTTGAAGATTGGGATGGCGACCTTAGCTCTGGGGCCAACGTCCTGACTTTC.